This entry lists 2 T cell receptor beta chains sequenced from one sample in a study of post-analysis software for immune sequencing data. Overall study results and limits: Elevated frequency relative to controls characterized several TRBV segments in patients, TRBV5-6, TRBV5-1 and TRBV20-1 among them.

These receptors are not linked to any known antigen. Incorporated into the TCR beta cDNA libraries were unique molecular identifiers, which served to reduce PCR and sequencing biases. TCRdb reanalysed the PCR reads using MiXCR and keeps one entry per CDR3 protein. The sample gives roughly 430,000 distinct CDR3 sequences, less than 40% of which show up once; 7.6% is in the top ten. The source material was blood. All receptors derive from a girl aged 2 to 10 with multiple sclerosis.

This clonotype was found a few times. CDR3 residues: CASRPLRSYEQYF. The CDR3 DNA sequence: TGTGCCAGCAGGCCTCTGAGATCCTACGAGCAGTACTTC. The rearrangement joins TRBV7-2 to TRBJ2-7; D not certain. Germline CDR1 reads SGHTA; CDR2 reads FQGNSA. Trimming cost V 6 bases and J 1 base, with 10 bases left between them. This CDR3 is 13 amino acids long.

The chain couples TRBV6-5 to TRBJ1-3; D gene ambiguous. The ends were cut back, 3 bases at V and 0 bases at J, with 6 bases in the middle. The CDR3 runs 14 residues. The V gene's germline CDR1 is MNHEY and CDR2 SVGAGI. CDR3 nucleotides: TGTGCCAGCAGTTATTCCGCCTCTGGAAACACCATATATTTT. Translating gives CASSYSASGNTIYF.